Shown below are 5 T cell receptor beta chains from a single sample sequenced in a study of identical twins. Each CDR3 protein gets one entry after TCRdb re-called the 5' RACE reads with MiXCR. The sample records 410,000 or so distinct CDR3 sequences, around 20% being singletons. Sequencing was done on a sample of naive T cells sorted from blood. The source is a man aged 50-59 years in good health.

With regard to this clonotype: The junction does not match germline at one end; this may be a read error. This CDR3 is CASSSGTRTDMQYF. CDR3 DNA sequence: TGTGCCAGCAGCTCCGGGACTAGGACAGATATGCAGTATTTT. The V and J genes are TRBV7-8 and TRBJ2-3; 8 positions agree with TRBD2. The CDR3 consists of 14 residues. Germline lookup yields CDR1 SGHVS and CDR2 FQNEAQ.

This clonotype came up a few times. The chain has TRBV12-3 or TRBV12-4 and TRBJ2-1, with D perhaps matching TRBD1 or TRBD2 (5 bases each). V was clipped by 3 bases and J by 8 bases, with 11 bases between them. The CDR3 totals 13 residues. The CDR3 loop reads CASSFGDGYEQFF. The CDR3 DNA follows: TGTGCCAGCAGTTTTGGGGACGGGTATGAGCAGTTCTTC.

The CDR3 bases are TGTGCCAGCAGCCCACAGGACAGATACGGAACCAAAAACATTCAGTACTTC. This sequence encodes CASSPQDRYGTKNIQYF. The chain is built from TRBV7-9 and TRBJ2-4, with D possibly TRBD1 on 6 matching bases. Germline CDR1 is SEHNR and CDR2 is FQNEAQ (reference sequence). The V end lost 5 bases, the J end lost 2 bases, and 19 bases lay between the germline ends. CDR3 size: 17 residues.

This clonotype was seen a few times. V usage is TRBV20-1 and J usage is TRBJ2-3; D remains unclear. The CDR3 is 15 residues long. Germline loops: CDR1 DFQATT, CDR2 SNEGSKA (reference sequence). The V end was cut by 0 bases, the J end by 0 bases, with 10 bases between. The CDR3 loop reads CSARDLTLSTDTQYF. CDR3 in DNA: TGCAGTGCTAGAGACCTGACACTCAGCACAGATACGCAGTATTTT.

This rearrangement joins TRBV20-1 to TRBJ2-1; 7 bases align to TRBD2. CDR1 and CDR2 (germline): DFQATT, SNEGSKA (reference sequence). This CDR3 has 15 amino acids. Trimming at V came to 3 bases and at J to 6 bases, leaving 11 bases not matched to a gene. The CDR3 reads CSASIYGRSGNEQFF. Here the CDR3 DNA reads TGCAGTGCTAGTATCTACGGGAGGAGCGGCAATGAGCAGTTCTTC.